The entry that follows covers one TCR beta chain sequence. The data were obtained in a study of control samples from healthy donors and cancer patients. Germline loops: CDR1 LNHDA, CDR2 SQIVND (reference sequence). CDR3 size: 14 residues. Trimming removed 7 bases at V and 0 bases at J, with 12 bases between. The table came from immunoSEQ multiplex PCR; TCRdb's copy has only in-frame clones and leaves some out. The data contain 100,000 or so clones, about 90% of them singletons. Sequencing was carried out using blood. The genes are TRBV19 and TRBJ1-1, with D hard to call. This receptor was identified in a woman aged 50 to 60 in good health. The DNA for the CDR3 is TGTGCCAGTAAACCCTTTAGGTTGAACACTGAAGCTTTCTTT. This sequence encodes CASKPFRLNTEAFF. Using reference TRBV19 and TRBJ1-1 for the parts outside the CDR3, the full variable domain is DGGITQSPKYLFRKEGQNVTLSCEQNLNHDAMYWYRQDPGQGLRLIYYSQIVNDFQKGDIAEGYSVSREKKESFPLTVTSAQKNPTAFYLCASKPFRLNTEAFFGQGTRLTVV.